A single sample gave rise to the 17 T cell receptor beta chains below, sequenced in a study of T-cell reconstitution after alpha-beta-depleted transplantation in children. The TCRbeta library incorporated unique molecular identifiers. TCRdb reprocessed the PCR reads with MiXCR, giving one entry per CDR3 protein. The sample includes around 440,000 distinct CDR3 sequences, about 10% seen only once; the top ten take roughly 2.1%. The sequencing here drew on PBMCs, taken before TCRalphabeta/CD19-depleted stem cell transplant. These receptors were taken from a child aged 2-15 years with inherited bone marrow failure, due to receive a stem cell transplant.

The gene calls are TRBV7-2 and TRBJ2-7; D is undetermined. Germline V CDR1 and CDR2: SGHTA, FQGNSA. CDR3 length: 15 residues. V lost 5 bases and J lost 2, with 16 bases in between. In nucleotides, the CDR3 is TGTGCCAGCAGCCCTTCTCCGGGCAGAACCTACGAGCAGTACTTC. This gives the protein CASSPSPGRTYEQYF.

The chain joins TRBV5-4 to TRBJ2-1, with D possibly being TRBD2 (6 bases). The V end was cut by 4 bases, the J end by 1 base, with 21 bases between. Germline loops: CDR1 SGHNT, CDR2 YYREEE (reference sequence). This CDR3 spans 18 amino acids. The CDR3 loop reads CASSLPLGGTRSYNEQFF. CDR3 sequence (DNA): TGTGCCAGCAGCCTGCCCCTTGGGGGGACGAGGTCCTACAATGAGCAGTTCTTC.

This clonotype has at least ten counts. This chain uses TRBV4-3 with TRBJ2-5; 8 bases align to TRBD1. Germline-derived CDR1 and CDR2 are LGHNA and YSLEER. V gave up 3 bases and J gave up 3 bases; unmatched junction bases: 6. CDR3 length equals 15 residues. This chain's CDR3 is CASSHRTDREETQYF. DNA of the CDR3: TGCGCCAGCAGCCACCGCACGGACAGGGAAGAGACCCAGTACTTC.

This clonotype was recorded many times. The chain carries TRBV5-1 and TRBJ2-4; 7 bases agree with TRBD2. Per the germline V gene, CDR1 is SGHRS and CDR2 is YFSETQ. Trimming took 0 bases from V and 12 from J; bases not matched to a gene: 3. The CDR3 runs to 12 residues. In DNA form, the CDR3 reads TGCGCCAGCAGCTTGGCCGGCGGGGGTCAGTACTTC. Translated, it gives CASSLAGGGQYF. The whole variable domain, filled in from reference TRBV5-1 and TRBJ2-4, reads KAGVTQTPRYLIKTRGQQVTLSCSPISGHRSVSWYQQTPGQGLQFLFEYFSETQRNKGNFPGRFSGRQFSNSRSEMNVSTLELGDSALYLCASSLAGGGQYFGAGTRLSVL.

A note on this clonotype: Since a much larger clone is just one base distant, this may be a read error. The genes are TRBV28 and TRBJ2-1; no reliable D call. This CDR3 is built from 11 residues. Germline values: CDR1 MDHEN, CDR2 SYDVKM. V was trimmed by 3 bases and J by 10 bases, leaving 7 bases between them. The CDR3 DNA reads TGTGCCAGCAGTTTCCGGAGAGAGCAGTTCTTC. Translating it yields CASSFRREQFF.

This clonotype was found a few times. This chain joins TRBV30 and TRBJ2-2; tentatively, D is TRBD2 (5 bases). The V end lost 4 bases, the J end lost 4 bases, and 16 bases lay between the germline ends. The CDR3 is made up of 15 amino acids. Germline CDR1 GTSNPN, CDR2 SVGIG (reference sequence). The CDR3, as DNA: TGTGCCTGGAAAAAGTGGGGAGTCGTCACCGGGGAGCTGTTTTTT. It translates to CAWKKWGVVTGELFF. Filled out from reference TRBV30 and TRBJ2-2, the complete variable domain reads SQTIHQWPATLVQPVGSPLSLECTVEGTSNPNLYWYRQAAGRGLQLLFYSVGIGQISSEVPQNLSASRPQDRQFILSSKKLLLSDSGFYLCAWKKWGVVTGELFFGEGSRLTVL.

This clonotype was observed many times. The chain joins TRBV3-1 to TRBJ1-5, with TRBD1 as a possible D gene (6 bases). The germline V gene encodes CDR1 LGHDT and CDR2 YNNKEL (reference sequence). V lost 1 base to trimming and J lost 5 bases, with 15 bases between them. This CDR3 is built from 16 residues. The DNA of the CDR3 is TGTGCCAGCAGCCAAGCCCCAGGGGAACGGCATCAGCCCCAGCATTTT. This sequence encodes CASSQAPGERHQPQHF.

At least ten counts were recorded for this clonotype. The chain links TRBV6-1 to TRBJ1-2; 8 bases line up with TRBD1. CDR1 is MNHNS and CDR2 is SASEGT in the germline V gene. The CDR3 runs to 16 residues. V was pared by 4 bases and J by 4 bases, with 11 bases of the junction left unmatched. In DNA form, the CDR3 reads TGTGCCAGCAGTGGGGACAGGCGACCCTATGGCTATGGCTACACCTTC. This gives the protein CASSGDRRPYGYGYTF.

Worth noting for this clonotype: Just one base apart from a much larger clone, this may be a read error. CDR3 nucleotides: TGTGCCAGCAACGAGGGGGTAGTCGAGACCCAGTACTTC. Protein: CASNEGVVETQYF. The chain couples TRBV12-3 or TRBV12-4 to TRBJ2-5; TRBD1 might be the D (6 bases). V lost 7 bases and J lost 5, with 14 bases in between. CDR3 length equals 13 residues.

This clonotype occurred a few times. This rearrangement joins TRBV20-1 to TRBJ2-7; TRBD2 might be the D (7 bases). The CDR3 is made up of 14 amino acids. Trimming took 3 bases from V and 4 from J, leaving 16 bases between them. Germline-derived CDR1 and CDR2 are DFQATT and SNEGSKA (reference sequence). The CDR3 DNA reads as TGCAGTGCTAGCGCGGGGGCGCATTCTTACGAGCAGTACTTC. It translates to CSASAGAHSYEQYF.

This rearrangement joins TRBV29-1 to TRBJ2-3; TRBD2 aligns across 11 bases. CDR3 length: 16 amino acids. Looked up from germline, CDR1 is SQVTM and CDR2 is ANQGSEA. The V and J ends lost 1 base and 2 bases, in that order; junction bases with no gene match: 5. The chain's CDR3 is CSVEAPGLAATDTQYF. DNA of the CDR3: TGCAGCGTTGAAGCCCCGGGACTAGCGGCCACAGATACGCAGTATTTT.

This clonotype was recorded at least ten times. This rearrangement joins TRBV2 to TRBJ2-2; 9 bases match TRBD2. The V gene end was trimmed by 3 bases and the J gene end by 4 bases; junction bases not matched to a gene: 3. CDR1 is SNHLY and CDR2 is FYNNEI in the germline V gene. CDR3 length: 15 amino acids. The CDR3 DNA follows: TGTGCCAGCAGTGACCCAGCGGGAGGCACCGGGGAGCTGTTTTTT. Translating gives CASSDPAGGTGELFF.

CDR3 residues: CASSSVLADTQYF. The DNA for the CDR3 is TGTGCCAGCAGCTCCGTACTAGCAGATACGCAGTATTTT. The V call is TRBV7-9, the J call TRBJ2-3; the D gene is possibly TRBD2 (5 bases). CDR1 and CDR2 from the germline V gene are SEHNR and FQNEAQ (reference sequence). The CDR3 covers 13 residues. V shed 4 bases and J shed 4 bases, with 9 bases lying between them.

Ten or more counts support this clonotype. The chain carries TRBV7-2 and TRBJ2-7; 12 bases are shared with TRBD1. Germline V gives CDR1 SGHTA, CDR2 FQGNSA. With 5 bases clipped from V and 6 bases from J, the junction kept 11 bases outside the gene matches. CDR3 length: 16 amino acids. The DNA for the CDR3 is TGTGCCAGCAGCCCGTCGGTGGGACAGGGGGCGAGCGAGCAGTACTTC. This gives the protein CASSPSVGQGASEQYF.

Ten or more counts support this clonotype. V is TRBV4-1 and J is TRBJ1-6; D remains unclear. The germline gives CDR1 MGHRA, CDR2 YSYEKL. This CDR3 is 14 amino acids long. With 3 bases removed from V and 8 bases from J, the gap between germline ends came to 11 bases. The CDR3 region is CASSHPEQYSPLHF. The CDR3 coding sequence is TGCGCCAGCAGCCACCCCGAACAGTATTCACCCCTCCACTTT.

There are many counts of this clonotype. This chain joins TRBV29-1 and TRBJ2-3, with TRBD2 matching over 7 bases. J gave up 3 bases and V 3 bases, and 6 bases lay outside the gene matches. Per the germline V gene, CDR1 is SQVTM and CDR2 is ANQGSEA. The CDR3 runs to 14 residues. The CDR3 here is CSVDGREGTDTQYF. CDR3 DNA sequence: TGCAGCGTTGACGGCAGGGAGGGGACAGATACGCAGTATTTT.

This clonotype was seen at least ten times. This chain uses TRBV12-3 or TRBV12-4 with TRBJ2-1, with D tentatively TRBD1 (6 bases). V was clipped by 6 bases and J by 7 bases, with 10 bases between them. This CDR3 has 12 residues. The CDR3 nucleotides read TGTGCCAGCAGGGGACACCCAAATGAGCAGTTCTTC. Residues: CASRGHPNEQFF.